This section outlines one T cell receptor (beta chain) sequence together with its context. The data are from a study of shared clonotypes between healthy human individuals. Study overall: Researchers assigned three CD4 naive, three CD4 memory, two CD8 naive and one CD8 memory plate to each donor.

Trimming took 0 bases from V and 4 from J; bases not matched to a gene: 5. Germline V CDR1 and CDR2: SQVTM, ANQGSEA. This CDR3 region has 15 residues. CD45RO-negative, CCR7-selected cells formed the naive CD8 fraction, which excluded terminally differentiated effector memory CD45RA+ cells. Profiled with immunoSEQ multiplex PCR; TCRdb holds only in-frame clones, not every one. This sample has roughly 600,000 clones, with 98% found just once. The chain recombines TRBV29-1 with TRBJ2-7; TRBD1 agrees at 11 bases. Input material: naive CD8+ T cells sorted from blood. The sequence came from a man aged 25 to 45 in good health. The CDR3 spells CSVEDHGTGGYEQYF. As DNA, the CDR3 is TGCAGCGTTGAAGATCATGGGACAGGGGGTTACGAGCAGTACTTC.